Below are 24 T cell receptor beta chains sequenced from a single sample in a study of response to subunit inactivated influenza vaccine. TCRdb ran MiXCR on the RT-PCR reads and lists one entry per CDR3 protein. The sample contains about 570,000 distinct CDR3 sequences, roughly 12% of which appear only once. This same sample was also part of a study on T cells expressing NK-cell markers. That work adds: Synthesis of TCR beta cDNA relied on 5'RACE template switching carrying UMIs.

The sequenced sample was PBMCs from blood, obtained on the day of vaccination. The receptors shown here come from a man aged 50 to 59 who received an inactivated influenza vaccine.

A few counts support this clonotype. The CDR3 region is CASSVGVETAEYEQYF. The CDR3 DNA sequence: TGTGCCAGCAGCGTAGGAGTGGAGACAGCCGAATACGAGCAGTACTTC. The J gene is TRBJ2-7, the V gene TRBV9; D possibly corresponds to TRBD1 (5 bases). Germline values: CDR1 SGDLS, CDR2 YYNGEE. This CDR3 is built from 16 residues. The V end lost 0 bases, the J end lost 4 bases, and 17 bases lay between the germline ends.

This clonotype was counted only a few times. The genes are TRBV12-3 or TRBV12-4 and TRBJ2-1, with 9 positions matching TRBD1. The junction had 16 bases not matched to a gene; V was cut back by 11 bases and J by 8 bases. The CDR3 sequence is 15 residues long. This chain's CDR3 is CAPPGQGTISDEQFF. CDR3 nucleotides: TGTGCCCCGCCGGGACAGGGTACAATCTCGGATGAGCAGTTCTTC.

This clonotype has ten or more counts. V is TRBV6-2 or TRBV6-3 and J is TRBJ2-3; D may match TRBD1 or TRBD2 (5 bases each). Germline CDR1 and CDR2: MNHEY and SVGEGT. The V end was cut by 6 bases, the J end by 2 bases, with 6 bases between. The CDR3 is 12 residues long. The CDR3 reads CASRGVTDTQYF. CDR3 sequence (DNA): TGTGCCAGCAGGGGGGTCACAGATACGCAGTATTTT.

The sample holds a few counts of this clonotype. The chain recombines TRBV18 with TRBJ2-1; 8 nucleotides agree with TRBD1. The ends lost 3 bases at V and 12 bases at J; junction bases unmatched: 7. This CDR3 has 13 amino acids. Germline values: CDR1 KGHSH, CDR2 LQKENI. CDR3 region: CASSPSDRVGQFF. DNA of the CDR3: TGTGCCAGCTCACCCTCGGACAGGGTTGGGCAGTTCTTC.

This clonotype was seen a handful of times. The chain recombines TRBV3-1 with TRBJ2-1; D unresolved. The length of the CDR3 is 13 residues. The germline V gene has CDR1 LGHDT and CDR2 YNNKEL (reference sequence). Trimming pared 1 base from V and 8 bases from J, leaving 9 bases between. CDR3 sequence (DNA): TGTGCCAGCAGCCAAGCCCCTCGGGATGAGCAGTTCTTC. Its translation is CASSQAPRDEQFF.

This clonotype was detected only a few times. J is TRBJ1-2 and V is TRBV7-6; tentatively, D is TRBD1 (5 bases). Germline loops: CDR1 SGHVS, CDR2 FNYEAQ. Trimming stripped 5 bases from V and 5 bases from J, with 36 bases between. The CDR3 runs to 21 residues. This CDR3 is CASSQAWVVGHSNRLVYGYTF. CDR3 bases: TGTGCCAGCAGCCAAGCTTGGGTGGTCGGACACTCAAACCGCCTTGTATATGGCTACACCTTC.

The chain joins TRBV4-3 to TRBJ2-3; D possibly corresponds to TRBD2 (5 bases). V dropped 3 bases and J dropped 2 bases, with 9 bases sitting between them. The CDR3 runs to 14 residues. Per germline, CDR1 LGHNA and CDR2 YSLEER. DNA for the CDR3: TGCGCCAGCAGCCAGGACTGCTCCACAGATACGCAGTATTTT. It translates to CASSQDCSTDTQYF.

The V call is TRBV5-1, the J call TRBJ1-1, with a possible D match to TRBD1 (5 bases). CDR1 SGHRS and CDR2 YFSETQ come from the germline V gene. The CDR3 covers 12 residues. Deletions cut 4 bases from V and 9 bases from J, with 13 bases between. The CDR3 loop is CASSPGTRKAFF. The CDR3 DNA sequence: TGCGCCAGCAGCCCTGGGACTCGAAAAGCTTTCTTT.

This clonotype was counted a few times. The chain joins TRBV9 to TRBJ2-1, with 13 bases that match TRBD2. Germline V gene lookup returns CDR1 SGDLS and CDR2 YYNGEE. V lost 0 bases and J lost 2; bases outside the gene matches: 8. CDR3 length: 19 amino acids. This CDR3 is CASSVVGLAGAGPYNEQFF. CDR3 nucleotides: TGTGCCAGCAGCGTAGTAGGACTAGCGGGAGCTGGGCCCTACAATGAGCAGTTCTTC.

This clonotype was counted once. This chain links TRBV28 with TRBJ1-2, with a possible D match to TRBD1 (6 bases). The V and J ends lost 6 bases and 5 bases respectively, with 19 bases between them. Germline V gene sequence: CDR1 MDHEN, CDR2 SYDVKM. The CDR3 has 15 amino acids. The CDR3: CASRAEGRGQYGYTF. The CDR3 DNA reads as TGTGCCAGCAGGGCGGAGGGCAGGGGCCAGTATGGCTACACCTTC.

The V gene is TRBV27, the J gene TRBJ2-3; no reliable D call. The V end was cut by 1 base, the J end by 1 base, with 12 bases between. CDR1 and CDR2 from the germline V gene are MNHEY and SMNVEV (reference sequence). This CDR3 region has 16 residues. CDR3: CASSLLTTSGTDTQYF. DNA of the CDR3: TGTGCCAGCAGTTTATTAACCACGTCGGGCACAGATACGCAGTATTTT.

This clonotype has more than one count but fewer than ten. V is TRBV4-2 and J is TRBJ2-7; D might be TRBD1 (6 bases). Trimming stripped 1 base from V and 2 bases from J, with 9 bases between. The CDR3 extends over 14 amino acids. The germline CDR1 and CDR2 sequences are LGHNA and YNFKEQ. CDR3 sequence (DNA): TGTGCCAGCAGCCAAGTGGGGGCCACCTACGAGCAGTACTTC. This sequence encodes CASSQVGATYEQYF.

This clonotype has just a few counts. V gene TRBV7-2 combines with J gene TRBJ2-7, with a tentative D call TRBD2 (7 bases). Germline CDR1 is SGHTA and CDR2 is FQGNSA. The V end lost 2 bases, the J end lost 1 base, and 15 bases lay between the germline ends. CDR3 length: 16 residues. CDR3 in amino acids: CASSLHGGAGSYEQYF. The CDR3 nucleotides read TGTGCCAGCAGCTTACATGGGGGGGCGGGATCCTACGAGCAGTACTTC.

This clonotype has just a few counts. The CDR3 region is CAISESMGQGPYEQYF. The CDR3 DNA follows: TGTGCCATCAGTGAGTCGATGGGGCAGGGGCCCTACGAGCAGTACTTC. V usage is TRBV10-3 and J usage is TRBJ2-7, with D possibly matching TRBD1 (6 bases). Looked up from germline, CDR1 is ENHRY and CDR2 is SYGVKD. V lost 0 bases and J lost 2, with 14 bases in between. This CDR3 has 16 residues.

The V call is TRBV27, the J call TRBJ2-5; D gene unclear. V lost 1 base and J lost 4, with 10 bases in between. CDR1 and CDR2 (germline): MNHEY, SMNVEV (reference sequence). The CDR3 contains 14 residues. The CDR3, as DNA: TGTGCCAGCAGTTTATTCCCGCAGGTAGAGACCCAGTACTTC. Translating it yields CASSLFPQVETQYF.

The gene calls are TRBV28 and TRBJ2-1; 11 bases agree with TRBD2. Trimming at V came to 5 bases and at J to 5 bases, leaving 2 bases not matched to a gene. Germline values: CDR1 MDHEN, CDR2 SYDVKM. There are 14 residues in the CDR3. In DNA, the CDR3 is TGTGCCAGCAGTATAGCGGGGGGGAACAATGAGCAGTTCTTC. Translating it yields CASSIAGGNNEQFF.

This clonotype turned up a few times. V is TRBV28 and J is TRBJ2-3; D is tentatively TRBD1 or TRBD2 (6 bases each). This CDR3 region has 17 residues. V gave up 4 bases and J gave up 2 bases, with 19 bases separating them. The germline V gene encodes CDR1 MDHEN and CDR2 SYDVKM. The CDR3 reads CASSSLRGELITDTQYF. DNA of the CDR3: TGTGCCAGCAGTTCGCTGAGGGGGGAACTAATCACAGATACGCAGTATTTT.

The V and J genes are TRBV5-1 and TRBJ2-2, with D possibly TRBD2 on 5 matching bases. V shed 7 bases and J shed 5 bases, with 9 bases lying between them. In germline, CDR1 is SGHRS, CDR2 YFSETQ. The CDR3 loop spans 12 amino acids. As DNA, the CDR3 is TGCGCCAGCCGCTGGACTACCGGGGAGCTGTTTTTT. Translation gives CASRWTTGELFF.

There are a few counts of this clonotype. V and J are TRBV20-1 and TRBJ2-5, with D possibly matching TRBD2 (5 bases). V was trimmed by 4 bases and J by 5 bases, leaving 14 bases between them. CDR3 length equals 13 residues. Germline CDR1 is DFQATT and CDR2 is SNEGSKA (reference sequence). The CDR3 DNA is TGCAGTGCTACCCGGACTGCCGTGGAGACCCAGTACTTC. Protein: CSATRTAVETQYF.

The chain combines TRBV12-3 or TRBV12-4 with TRBJ2-3; no reliable D call. Trimming pared 3 bases from V and 15 bases from J, leaving 19 bases between. This CDR3 contains 13 residues. The CDR3 spells CASSLGSAPLPYF. The CDR3 bases are TGTGCCAGCAGTTTGGGGTCAGCTCCCCTTCCCTATTTT.

This clonotype has a handful of counts. The chain carries TRBV6-1 and TRBJ1-4, with 9 bases aligning to TRBD1. Germline V gene sequence: CDR1 MNHNS, CDR2 SASEGT. This CDR3 region has 14 residues. With V trimmed by 6 bases and J by 8 bases, 7 bases remained unmatched. DNA of the CDR3: TGTGCCAGCAGACAACAGGGGGCAGGGGAAAAACTGTTTTTT. Translated: CASRQQGAGEKLFF.

The CDR3 here is CASSQDWGTGGEKLFF. CDR3 sequence (DNA): TGCGCCAGCAGCCAAGATTGGGGGACCGGTGGTGAAAAACTGTTTTTT. The gene calls are TRBV4-3 and TRBJ1-4, with D maybe TRBD1 (5 bases). This CDR3 region has 16 residues. CDR1 is LGHNA, CDR2 YSLEER, per germline. Trimming left V 0 bases short and J 7 bases short, with 15 bases between.

The chain combines TRBV20-1 with TRBJ2-1, with 7 nucleotides matching TRBD2. Unmatched junction bases numbered 5, after V lost 3 bases and J lost 12 bases. This CDR3 spans 11 amino acids. The V gene's germline CDR1 is DFQATT and CDR2 SNEGSKA (reference sequence). The CDR3 DNA reads as TGCAGTGCTAGTTACCCTAGCGGGCAGTTCTTC. Encoded protein: CSASYPSGQFF.

Ten or more counts support this clonotype. V is TRBV6-2 or TRBV6-3 and J is TRBJ2-1; D is perhaps TRBD2 (7 bases). The V gene's germline CDR1 is MNHEY and CDR2 SVGEGT. Deletions cut 0 bases from V and 1 base from J, with 10 bases between. The CDR3 extends over 16 amino acids. CDR3 protein: CASSYSAGASYNEQFF. The CDR3 coding sequence is TGTGCCAGCAGTTACTCGGCGGGGGCATCCTACAATGAGCAGTTCTTC.